The clone carrying this TCR beta chain has more than one count but fewer than ten. Antigen specificity is unknown. The data are from a study of cytomegalovirus exposure and HLA in healthy donors. Study-wide context: Falling in the Caucasian-associated ancestry cluster were about 80% of approximately 410 genotyped donors.

PCR amplification relied on 60 Vbeta primers (plus 13 Jbeta primers). Clones were read by immunoSEQ multiplex PCR, and TCRdb kept only the in-frame ones, dropping some. The profile shows over 150,000 clones, over 65% of them singletons. Study-wide points: The investigators catalogued 160 or so TCR beta chains as cytomegalovirus-associated.

The CDR3 loop spans 12 amino acids. Between the trimmed V and J ends, which lost 2 bases and 7 bases, there was a span of 8 bases. The V gene's germline CDR1 is MDHEN and CDR2 SYDVKM. What was sequenced was PBMCs. The rearrangement links TRBV28 to TRBJ1-1; D is uncertain. This receptor was identified in a woman aged 40 to 55 in good health and CMV-seronegative. The CDR3 region has the DNA TGTGCCAGCAGTTTAGCGGGCAGTGAAGCTTTCTTT. Translating gives CASSLAGSEAFF.